The 8 T cell receptor beta chains listed next were all sequenced from one sample in a study of blood T cell repertoires in COVID-19. Produced via immunoSEQ multiplex PCR; TCRdb's table is partial and in-frame only. The sample records 150,000 or so clones, roughly 80% being singletons. The sequencing input was peripheral blood. The receptor set was obtained from a woman in her fifties or sixties with acute or convalescent COVID-19.

The rearrangement uses TRBV12-3 or TRBV12-4 and TRBJ2-3; D might be TRBD2 (6 bases). V lost 3 bases and J 3 bases, leaving 7 bases between the germline ends. The CDR3 is 13 residues long. CDR3 bases: TGTGCCAGCAGTTTTGGAGGGACAGATACGCAGTATTTT. Translating it yields CASSFGGTDTQYF.

The chain couples TRBV7-9 to TRBJ1-4; weak D call: TRBD1 (6 bases). Germline CDR1 SEHNR, CDR2 FQNEAQ (reference sequence). The V end was cut by 3 bases, the J end by 0 bases, with 11 bases between. This CDR3 is built from 16 residues. CDR3 protein: CASSLRGGTTNEKLFF. Here the CDR3 DNA reads TGTGCCAGCAGCTTGAGGGGGGGCACAACTAATGAAAAACTGTTTTTT.

The rearrangement links TRBV20-1 to TRBJ1-1, with D unresolved. This CDR3 contains 10 residues. In germline, CDR1 is DFQATT, CDR2 SNEGSKA (reference sequence). Trimming removed 3 bases at V and 10 bases at J, with 9 bases between. CDR3 loop: CSARARGAFF. The CDR3 nucleotides read TGCAGTGCTAGGGCCCGGGGAGCTTTCTTT.

The gene calls are TRBV11-2 and TRBJ2-5; tentatively, D is TRBD1 (6 bases). CDR1 and CDR2 (germline): SGHAT, FQNNGV. This CDR3 is built from 14 residues. The V gene lost 5 bases and the J gene lost 3 bases, with 13 bases spanning the gap. The CDR3 DNA follows: TGTGCCAGCAGCCAACAAGGACAGAAAGAGACCCAGTACTTC. Translated: CASSQQGQKETQYF.

A single count supports this clone. The chain couples TRBV11-2 to TRBJ2-1; 12 nucleotides line up with TRBD1. The CDR3 extends over 17 amino acids. V dropped 3 bases and J dropped 5; count of bases not matched to a gene: 8. Germline V gene sequence: CDR1 SGHAT, CDR2 FQNNGV. The CDR3 here is CASSLDLGQGANNEQFF. CDR3 sequence (DNA): TGTGCCAGCAGCTTGGACCTGGGACAGGGGGCCAACAATGAGCAGTTCTTC.

The chain carries TRBV7-9 and TRBJ1-2; 7 nucleotides agree with TRBD1. The CDR3 runs to 15 residues. Germline values: CDR1 SEHNR, CDR2 FQNEAQ (reference sequence). With 4 bases clipped from V and 0 bases from J, the junction kept 5 bases outside the gene matches. The CDR3 DNA is TGTGCCAGCAGCTCAAAGACAGGGCCTAACTATGGCTACACCTTC. Protein product: CASSSKTGPNYGYTF. The full variable domain, completed using reference TRBV7-9 and TRBJ1-2, is DTGVSQNPRHKITKRGQNVTFRCDPISEHNRLYWYRQTLGQGPEFLTYFQNEAQLEKSRLLSDRFSAERPKGSFSTLEIQRTEQGDSAMYLCASSSKTGPNYGYTFGSGTRLTVV.

The rearrangement links TRBV7-6 to TRBJ2-5; D is unclear. Deletions cut 5 bases from V and 3 bases from J, with 10 bases between. Germline V gives CDR1 SGHVS, CDR2 FNYEAQ. The CDR3 length is 13 residues. CDR3 residues: CASSALSKETQYF. In nucleotides, the CDR3 is TGTGCCAGCAGCGCCCTAAGTAAAGAGACCCAGTACTTC.

This clone was detected only once. This chain connects TRBV3-1 (or the pseudogene TRBV3-2) to TRBJ2-7, with D possibly TRBD2 on 5 matching bases. Germline-derived CDR1 and CDR2 are LGHDT and YNNKEL (reference sequence). This CDR3 is 13 amino acids long. Trimming cost V 1 base and J 5 bases, with 9 bases left between them. Written as DNA, the CDR3 is TGTGCCAGCAGCCAAGTCGAGGGCCACGAGCAGTACTTC. Its protein product is CASSQVEGHEQYF.